Each of the 8 T cell receptor beta chains below was sequenced from the same sample in a study of cytotoxic CD8 clonotypes in ibrutinib-treated CLL. TCRdb's copy holds only in-frame clones and misses some; the assay was immunoSEQ multiplex PCR. The repertoire holds fewer than 150,000 clones, around four fifths seen once, with 3% to 4% in the top ten. This material consisted of PBMCs, taken after 24 months of ibrutinib treatment. The receptor source for this set is a human donor with chronic lymphocytic leukemia.

CDR3 coding DNA: TGCGCCAGCAGCCATCCAGGGGCCCCATTCTATGGCTACACCTTC. It codes for CASSHPGAPFYGYTF. The chain uses TRBV4-1 and TRBJ1-2; D is possibly TRBD1 (6 bases). The CDR3 extends over 15 amino acids. V shed 3 bases and J shed 4 bases, with 15 bases lying between them. Looked up from germline, CDR1 is MGHRA and CDR2 is YSYEKL.

The chain links TRBV18 to TRBJ2-6; D call uncertain. V gave up 8 bases and J gave up 1 base, with 9 bases separating them. The V gene's germline CDR1 is KGHSH and CDR2 LQKENI. The CDR3 consists of 14 residues. CDR3 DNA sequence: TGTGCCAGCCACTTGGGGTCTGGGGCCAACGTCCTGACTTTC. Translated: CASHLGSGANVLTF.

There are a few counts of this clone. The gene calls are TRBV11-1 and TRBJ1-1, with D tentatively TRBD1 (6 bases). The CDR3 has 13 residues. With 5 bases removed from V and 4 bases from J, the gap between germline ends came to 11 bases. Germline loops: CDR1 SGHAT, CDR2 FQDESV (reference sequence). CDR3 residues: CASSPRTATEAFF. For the CDR3, the DNA is TGTGCCAGCAGCCCCCGGACAGCCACTGAAGCTTTCTTT.

V and J are TRBV5-6 and TRBJ2-5; a possible D gene is TRBD1 (6 bases). From germline, CDR1 is SGHDT and CDR2 YYEEEE. V was shortened by 0 bases and J by 5 bases, with 14 bases between the two germline ends. The CDR3 has 15 residues. The CDR3 DNA reads as TGTGCCAGCAGCTTGGCCTTGACAGGCTTGGAGACCCAGTACTTC. It yields the protein CASSLALTGLETQYF.

The gene calls are TRBV6-5 and TRBJ1-2, with TRBD1 identical over 7 bases. CDR3 length: 13 residues. In germline, CDR1 is MNHEY, CDR2 SVGAGI. V was clipped by 6 bases and J by 8 bases; unmatched bases: 9. CDR3 region: CASSRGGTVGYTF. The CDR3 nucleotides are TGTGCCAGCAGCCGCGGGGGGACAGTCGGCTACACCTTC.

This sequence joins TRBV27 and TRBJ2-7; TRBD2 aligns across 11 bases. Germline V lookup: CDR1 MNHEY, CDR2 SMNVEV (reference sequence). Germline trimming cut 6 bases from V and 7 bases from J; bases unmatched to any gene: 2. CDR3 size: 12 residues. This CDR3 reads CASSASGGEQYF. CDR3 coding DNA: TGTGCCAGCAGCGCTAGCGGGGGGGAGCAGTACTTC.

The chain uses TRBV29-1 and TRBJ2-7; D unresolved. The V end was cut by 5 bases, the J end by 1 base, with 15 bases between. CDR3 length: 14 residues. The germline gives CDR1 SQVTM, CDR2 ANQGSEA. In DNA, the CDR3 is TGCAGCGTTAAACCTCAGTTGGATTCCTACGAGCAGTACTTC. Residues: CSVKPQLDSYEQYF.

V is TRBV5-4 and J is TRBJ2-5, with 9 bases lining up with TRBD2. Trimming removed 1 base from V and 5 bases from J; junction bases left unmatched: 3. From germline, CDR1 is SGHNT and CDR2 YYREEE (reference sequence). This CDR3 region has 14 residues. CDR3 amino acids: CASSLRGGAETQYF. In nucleotides, the CDR3 is TGTGCCAGCAGCTTGCGCGGGGGGGCGGAGACCCAGTACTTC.